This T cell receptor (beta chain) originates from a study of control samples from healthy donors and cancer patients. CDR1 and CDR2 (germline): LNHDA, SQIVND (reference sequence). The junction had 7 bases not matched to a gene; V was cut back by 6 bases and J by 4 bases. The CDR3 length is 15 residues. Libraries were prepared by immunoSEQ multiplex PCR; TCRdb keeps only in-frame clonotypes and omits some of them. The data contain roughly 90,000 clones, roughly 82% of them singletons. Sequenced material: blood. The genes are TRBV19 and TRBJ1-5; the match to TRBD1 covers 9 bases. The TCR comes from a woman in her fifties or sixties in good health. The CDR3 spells CASSASTGGNQPQHF. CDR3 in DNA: TGTGCCAGTAGCGCGTCGACAGGGGGGAATCAGCCCCAGCATTTT.